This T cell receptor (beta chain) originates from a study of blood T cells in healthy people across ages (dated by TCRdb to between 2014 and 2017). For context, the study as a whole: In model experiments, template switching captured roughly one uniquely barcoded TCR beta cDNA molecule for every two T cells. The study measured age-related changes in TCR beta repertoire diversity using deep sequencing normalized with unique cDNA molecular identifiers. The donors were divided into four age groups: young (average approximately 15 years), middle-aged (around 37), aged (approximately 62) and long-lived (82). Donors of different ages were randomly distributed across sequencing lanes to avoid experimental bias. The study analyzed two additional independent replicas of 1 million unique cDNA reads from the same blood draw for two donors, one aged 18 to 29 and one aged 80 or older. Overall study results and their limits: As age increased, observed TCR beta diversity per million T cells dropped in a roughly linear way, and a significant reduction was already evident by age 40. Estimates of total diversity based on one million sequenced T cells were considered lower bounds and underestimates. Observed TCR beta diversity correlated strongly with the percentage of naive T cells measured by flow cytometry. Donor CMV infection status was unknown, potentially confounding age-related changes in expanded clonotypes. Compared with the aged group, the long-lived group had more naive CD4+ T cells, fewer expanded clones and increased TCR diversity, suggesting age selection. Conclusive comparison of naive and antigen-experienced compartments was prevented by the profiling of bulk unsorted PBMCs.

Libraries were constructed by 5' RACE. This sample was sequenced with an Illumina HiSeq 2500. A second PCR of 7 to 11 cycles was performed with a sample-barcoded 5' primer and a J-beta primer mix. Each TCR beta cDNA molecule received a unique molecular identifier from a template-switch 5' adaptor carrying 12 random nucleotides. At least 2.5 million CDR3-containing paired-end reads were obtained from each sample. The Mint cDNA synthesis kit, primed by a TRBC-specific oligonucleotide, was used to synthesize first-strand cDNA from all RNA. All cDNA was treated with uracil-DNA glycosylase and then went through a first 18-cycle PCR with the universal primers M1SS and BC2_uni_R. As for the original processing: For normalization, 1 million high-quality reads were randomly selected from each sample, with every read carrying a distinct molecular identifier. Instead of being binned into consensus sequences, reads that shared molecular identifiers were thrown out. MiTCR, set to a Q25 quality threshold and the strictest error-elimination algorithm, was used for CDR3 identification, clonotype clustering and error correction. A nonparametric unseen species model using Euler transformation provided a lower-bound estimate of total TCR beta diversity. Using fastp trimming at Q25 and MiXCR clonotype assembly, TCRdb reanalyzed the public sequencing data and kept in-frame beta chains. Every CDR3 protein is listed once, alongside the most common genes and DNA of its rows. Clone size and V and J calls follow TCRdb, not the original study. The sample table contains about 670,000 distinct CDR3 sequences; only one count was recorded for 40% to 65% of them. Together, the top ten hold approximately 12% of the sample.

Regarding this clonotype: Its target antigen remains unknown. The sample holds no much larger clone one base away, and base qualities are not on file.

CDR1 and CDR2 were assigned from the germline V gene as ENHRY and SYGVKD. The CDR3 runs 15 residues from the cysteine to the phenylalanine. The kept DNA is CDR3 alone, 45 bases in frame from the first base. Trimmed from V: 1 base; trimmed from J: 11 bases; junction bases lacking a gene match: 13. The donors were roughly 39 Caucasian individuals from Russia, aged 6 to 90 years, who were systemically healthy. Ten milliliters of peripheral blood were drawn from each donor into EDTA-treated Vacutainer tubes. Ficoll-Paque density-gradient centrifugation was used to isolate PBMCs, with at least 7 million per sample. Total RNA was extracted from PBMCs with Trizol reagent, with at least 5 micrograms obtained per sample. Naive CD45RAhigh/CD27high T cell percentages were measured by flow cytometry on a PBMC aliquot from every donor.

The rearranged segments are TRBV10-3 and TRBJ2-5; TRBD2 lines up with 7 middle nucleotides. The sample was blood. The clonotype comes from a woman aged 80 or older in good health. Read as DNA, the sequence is TGTGCCATCAGTGAGTGGCTAGCGGATCTCTATGAGCAGTACTTC. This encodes CAISEWLADLYEQYF.